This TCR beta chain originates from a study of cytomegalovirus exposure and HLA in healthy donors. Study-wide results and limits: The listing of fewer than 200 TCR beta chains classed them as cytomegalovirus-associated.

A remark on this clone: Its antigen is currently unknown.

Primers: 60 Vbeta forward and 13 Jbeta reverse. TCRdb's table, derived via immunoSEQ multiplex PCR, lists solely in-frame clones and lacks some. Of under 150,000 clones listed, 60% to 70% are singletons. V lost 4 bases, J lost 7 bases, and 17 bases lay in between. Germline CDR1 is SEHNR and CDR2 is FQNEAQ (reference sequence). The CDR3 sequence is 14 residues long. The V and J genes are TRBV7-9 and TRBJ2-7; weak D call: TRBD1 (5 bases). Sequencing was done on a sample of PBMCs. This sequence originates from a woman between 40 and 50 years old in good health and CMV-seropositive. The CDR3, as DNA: TGTGCCAGCAGCTGGAGTAGCAGGGATGGGGAGCAGTACTTC. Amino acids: CASSWSSRDGEQYF.